The source of this T cell receptor beta chain is a study of T cells after yellow fever vaccination. Broader study findings: Of the clonotypes, a small share occurred in both CD4 and CD8 compartments. Clones from primary vaccination mostly reappeared after the booster (around 96% CD4, over 85% CD8).

Conversion of TCR transcripts into cDNA relied on 5'RACE template switching, which added a universal primer site and UMIs. TCRdb ran MiXCR on the 5' RACE reads and lists one entry per CDR3 protein. This table has some 320,000 distinct CDR3 sequences, roughly 9.4% appearing once. CDR3 size: 13 residues. Trimming pared 8 bases from V and 7 bases from J, leaving 17 bases between. Germline V CDR1 and CDR2: MNHNS, SASEGT. The sample holds a few counts of this clonotype. Its antigen is currently unknown. This TCR came from a man younger than 35 who received the YFV17D yellow fever vaccine. Sequenced material: PBMCs, taken on the day of the first yellow fever vaccination. This sequence joins TRBV6-1 and TRBJ1-2; the D is unclear. As DNA, the CDR3 is TGTGCCAGCCGTCCCGGAGGGATCAGTGGCTACACCTTC. Its translation is CASRPGGISGYTF.